This TCR beta chain derives from a study of human T cells and chemical hapten exposure. As for the study in general: Investigators sensitized around 2 cm by around 2 cm of upper inner arm skin with 2% DPC.

The time point is: pre-sensitization, week 0. Stated treatment: therapeutic diphenylcyclopropenone sensitization with weekly scalp DPC. TCRdb passed the RACE reads through MiXCR, listing each CDR3 protein once. Among some 360,000 distinct CDR3 sequences listed, 5% to 6.5% were seen once. V was shortened by 4 bases and J by 4 bases, with 5 bases between the two germline ends. CDR1 and CDR2 (germline): GTSNPN, SVGIG (reference sequence). The CDR3 extends over 11 amino acids. Source: whole blood, taken in connection with sensitization to the hapten diphenylcyclopropenone (DPC). The clonotype originates from a woman in her 50s with alopecia areata. Some clones in this sample may be carry-over from other donors' samples. This chain joins TRBV30 and TRBJ1-3; D call uncertain. CDR3 in DNA: TGTGCCTGGAATACAGGAAACACCATATATTTT. It yields the protein CAWNTGNTIYF.